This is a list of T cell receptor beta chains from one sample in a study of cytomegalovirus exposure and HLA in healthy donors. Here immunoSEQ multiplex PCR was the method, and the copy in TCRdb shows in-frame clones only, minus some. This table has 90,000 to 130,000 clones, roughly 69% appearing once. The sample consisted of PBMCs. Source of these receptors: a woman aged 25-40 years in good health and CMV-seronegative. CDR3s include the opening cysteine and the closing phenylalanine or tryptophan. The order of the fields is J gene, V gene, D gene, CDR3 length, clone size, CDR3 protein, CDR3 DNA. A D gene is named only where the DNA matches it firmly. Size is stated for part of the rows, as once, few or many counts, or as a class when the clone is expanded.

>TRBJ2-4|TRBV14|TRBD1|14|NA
CASSSSTGANIQYF
TGTGCCAGCAGCTCATCGACAGGGGCAAACATTCAGTACTTC
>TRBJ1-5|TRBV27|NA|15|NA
CASSYTFDSNQPQHF
TGTGCCAGCAGTTACACCTTCGATAGCAATCAGCCCCAGCATTTT
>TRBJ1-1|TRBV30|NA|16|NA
CAWSVGYRGAGTEAFF
TGTGCCTGGAGTGTCGGTTATCGCGGGGCAGGGACTGAAGCTTTCTTT
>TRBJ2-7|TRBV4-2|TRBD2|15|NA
CASSQDLAGVYEQYF
TGTGCCAGCAGCCAAGACCTAGCGGGAGTCTACGAGCAGTACTTC
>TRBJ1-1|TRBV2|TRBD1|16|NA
CASSERGETGSPEAFF
TGTGCCAGCAGTGAAAGAGGAGAGACAGGGAGCCCTGAAGCTTTCTTT
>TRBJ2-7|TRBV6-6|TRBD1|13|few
CASTTGGSYEQYF
TGTGCCAGCACAACAGGGGGCTCCTACGAGCAGTACTTC
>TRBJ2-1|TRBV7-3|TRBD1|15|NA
CASSLMNSGGNEQFF
TGTGCCAGCAGCTTAATGAACTCAGGGGGCAATGAGCAGTTCTTC
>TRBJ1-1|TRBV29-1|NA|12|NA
CSVDRVNTEAFF
TGCAGCGTTGACAGGGTGAACACTGAAGCTTTCTTT
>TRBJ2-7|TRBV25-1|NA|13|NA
CASTGLSSYEQYF
TGTGCCAGTACAGGGTTAAGCTCCTACGAGCAGTACTTC
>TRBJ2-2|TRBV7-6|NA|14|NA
CASSAFYGPGELFF
TGTGCCAGCAGCGCTTTTTATGGGCCCGGGGAGCTGTTTTTT
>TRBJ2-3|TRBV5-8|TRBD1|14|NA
CASPGQGGTDTQYF
TGTGCCAGCCCGGGACAGGGTGGCACAGATACGCAGTATTTT
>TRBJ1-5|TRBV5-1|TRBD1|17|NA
CASSFVPQGAVGQPQHF
TGCGCCAGCAGCTTTGTCCCCCAGGGGGCCGTCGGGCAGCCCCAGCATTTT
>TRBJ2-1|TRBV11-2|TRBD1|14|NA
CASSLGTGDNEQFF
TGTGCCAGCAGCTTAGGGACAGGGGACAATGAGCAGTTCTTC
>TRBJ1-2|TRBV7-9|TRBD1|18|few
CASSLMGQGARPNYGYTF
TGTGCCAGCAGCTTAATGGGACAGGGGGCCCGGCCTAACTATGGCTACACCTTC
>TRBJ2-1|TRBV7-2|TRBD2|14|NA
CASSSSGRVREQFF
TGTGCCAGCAGCTCGAGCGGGAGGGTTAGAGAGCAGTTCTTC
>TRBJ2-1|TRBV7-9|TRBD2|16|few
CASSPPGGSAYNEQFF
TGTGCCAGCAGCCCCCCCGGGGGGTCCGCCTACAATGAGCAGTTCTTC
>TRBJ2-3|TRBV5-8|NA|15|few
CASSLWGGGTDTQYF
TGTGCCAGCAGCTTGTGGGGCGGGGGCACAGATACGCAGTATTTT
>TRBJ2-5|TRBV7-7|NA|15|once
CASSLLGNSGETQYF
TGTGCTAGCAGCTTATTGGGCAACAGCGGTGAGACCCAGTACTTC
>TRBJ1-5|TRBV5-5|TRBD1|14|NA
CASSWGQGEQPQHF
TGTGCCAGCAGCTGGGGACAGGGCGAGCAGCCCCAGCATTTT
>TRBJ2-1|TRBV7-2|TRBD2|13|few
CASSSGLAGEQFF
TGTGCCAGCAGCTCAGGACTAGCGGGAGAGCAGTTCTTC
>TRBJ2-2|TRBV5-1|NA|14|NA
CASSLGAQGGELFF
TGCGCCAGCAGCCTGGGGGCCCAAGGCGGGGAGCTGTTTTTT
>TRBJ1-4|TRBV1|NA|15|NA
CTSSQGTGCNEKLFF
TGCACCAGCAGCCAAGGAACAGGTTGTAATGAAAAACTGTTTTTT
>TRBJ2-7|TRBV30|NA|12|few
CAWSRETYEQYF
TGTGCCTGGAGTAGGGAGACCTACGAGCAGTACTTC
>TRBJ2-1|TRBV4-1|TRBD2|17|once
CASSQYGTSGSYNEQFF
TGCGCCAGCAGCCAATACGGGACTAGCGGATCCTACAATGAGCAGTTCTTC
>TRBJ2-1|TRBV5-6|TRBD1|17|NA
CASSFLLGGQGAREQFF
TGTGCCAGCAGCTTTCTTTTAGGGGGACAGGGGGCTCGTGAGCAGTTCTTC
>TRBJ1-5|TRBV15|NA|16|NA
CATSQYGLAGNQPQHF
TGTGCCACCAGCCAATACGGACTGGCGGGCAATCAGCCCCAGCATTTT
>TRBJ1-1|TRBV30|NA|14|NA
CAWGPGHQNTEAFF
TGTGCCTGGGGACCGGGACACCAGAACACTGAAGCTTTCTTT
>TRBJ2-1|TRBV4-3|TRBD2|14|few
CASSQALADNEQFF
TGCGCCAGCAGCCAAGCACTAGCGGATAATGAGCAGTTCTTC
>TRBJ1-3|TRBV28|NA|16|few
CASSSGGTSSGNTIYF
TGTGCCAGCAGTTCGGGAGGGACGAGCTCTGGAAACACCATATATTTT
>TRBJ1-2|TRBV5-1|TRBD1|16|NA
CASSFDRGRSGYGYTF
TGCGCCAGCAGTTTCGACAGGGGGCGGTCCGGCTATGGCTACACCTTC
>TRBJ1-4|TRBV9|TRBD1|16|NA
CASSVEGTGGPEKLFF
TGTGCCAGCAGCGTAGAAGGGACAGGGGGCCCTGAAAAACTGTTTTTT
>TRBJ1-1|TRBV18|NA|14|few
CASSPWTVNTEAFF
TGTGCCAGCTCACCTTGGACAGTTAACACTGAAGCTTTCTTT
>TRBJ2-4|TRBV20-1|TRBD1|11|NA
CSAPRDRVQYF
TGCAGTGCTCCACGGGACAGGGTTCAGTACTTC
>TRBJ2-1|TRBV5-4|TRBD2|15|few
CASTPGRDSYNEQFF
TGTGCCAGCACCCCCGGGAGGGATTCCTACAATGAGCAGTTCTTC
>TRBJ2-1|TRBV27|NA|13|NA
CATKSGGYNEQFF
TGTGCCACCAAATCCGGCGGCTACAATGAGCAGTTCTTC
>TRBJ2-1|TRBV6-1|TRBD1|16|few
CASREGAGGAYNEQFF
TGTGCCAGCAGGGAAGGGGCAGGGGGCGCCTACAATGAGCAGTTCTTC
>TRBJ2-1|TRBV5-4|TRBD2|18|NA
CASSLGHPGLADYNEQFF
TGTGCCAGCAGCTTAGGACACCCGGGACTAGCGGACTACAATGAGCAGTTCTTC
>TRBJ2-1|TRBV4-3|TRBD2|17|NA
CASSQSGLAGGYNEQFF
TGCGCCAGCAGCCAGTCGGGACTAGCGGGAGGGTACAATGAGCAGTTCTTC
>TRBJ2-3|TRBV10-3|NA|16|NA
CAISSLVFTAPDTQYF
TGTGCCATCAGTAGCTTGGTTTTTACAGCCCCGGATACGCAGTATTTT
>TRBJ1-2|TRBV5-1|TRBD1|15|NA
CASSLEGTAWSGYTF
TGCGCCAGCAGCTTGGAGGGGACAGCGTGGTCTGGCTACACCTTC
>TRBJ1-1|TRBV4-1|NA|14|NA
CASSRGTPNTEAFF
TGCGCCAGCAGCCGGGGGACACCCAACACTGAAGCTTTCTTT